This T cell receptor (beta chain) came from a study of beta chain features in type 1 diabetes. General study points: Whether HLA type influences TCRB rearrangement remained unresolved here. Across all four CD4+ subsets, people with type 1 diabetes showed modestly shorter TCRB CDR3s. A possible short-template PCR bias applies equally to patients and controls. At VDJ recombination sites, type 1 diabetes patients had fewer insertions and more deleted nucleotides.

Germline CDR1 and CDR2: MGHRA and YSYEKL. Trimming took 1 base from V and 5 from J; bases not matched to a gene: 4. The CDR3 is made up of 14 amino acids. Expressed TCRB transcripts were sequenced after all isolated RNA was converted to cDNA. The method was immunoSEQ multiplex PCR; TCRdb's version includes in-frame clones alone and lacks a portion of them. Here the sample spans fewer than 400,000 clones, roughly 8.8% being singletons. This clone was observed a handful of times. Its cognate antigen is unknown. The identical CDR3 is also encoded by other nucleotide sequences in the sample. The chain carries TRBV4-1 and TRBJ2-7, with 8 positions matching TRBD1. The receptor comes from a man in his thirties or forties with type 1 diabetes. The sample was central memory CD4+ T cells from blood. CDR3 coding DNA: TGCGCCAGCAGCCAAGCCGGACAGGGAGACGAGCAGTACTTC. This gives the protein CASSQAGQGDEQYF.